The sequence of this TCR beta chain was determined in a study of CD8 T cells in ankylosing spondylitis. Whole-study results and caveats: Ankylosing spondylitis blood seemed to carry a telltale TCR beta motif made of several highly homologous variants.

Trimming left V 5 bases short and J 4 bases short, with 11 bases between. Germline V lookup: CDR1 MGHDK, CDR2 SYGVNS. The CDR3 has 14 amino acids. TCRdb reprocessed the 5' RACE reads via MiXCR and lists one record per CDR3 protein. Counted here are 220,000 or so distinct CDR3 sequences, about 10% occurring once; the ten biggest clones make up under 25%. This clonotype was found a few times. The target antigen is unknown. The receptor's source is a male donor with ankylosing spondylitis or in good health (not recorded which). The rearrangement uses TRBV25-1 and TRBJ1-4; possibly TRBD1 for D (5 bases). Sequencing input: blood, either unsorted or a sorted T cell fraction (not recorded which). The CDR3 loop is CASSRGRNNEKLFF. The CDR3 bases are TGTGCCAGCAGTCGGGGCAGAAATAATGAAAAACTGTTTTTT.